This passage covers 21 T cell receptor beta chains from one sample sequenced in a study of control samples from healthy donors and cancer patients. Generated by immunoSEQ multiplex PCR, the TCRdb table keeps only in-frame clones and is missing some. The table lists about 96,000 clones, approximately 95% of them singletons. Sequenced sample: blood. The source of these receptors is a man younger than 35 in good health.

The chain joins TRBV7-3 to TRBJ2-7; 7 nucleotides line up with TRBD1. V was clipped by 5 bases and J by 1 base; unmatched bases: 2. The CDR3 covers 13 residues. In germline, CDR1 is SGHTA, CDR2 FQGTGA. CDR3: CASSPGQSYEQYF. The CDR3 DNA reads TGTGCCAGCAGCCCGGGACAGTCCTACGAGCAGTACTTC.

CDR3 DNA sequence: TGCGCCAGCAGTGGGCAGGGACCAGGAGGAAACACCATATATTTT. Its translation is CASSGQGPGGNTIYF. The chain links TRBV10-1 to TRBJ1-3; a weak D match, TRBD1 (5 bases). Germline assignment: CDR1 WNHNN and CDR2 SYGVQD (reference sequence). The V end lost 4 bases, the J end lost 4 bases, and 14 bases lay between the germline ends. The CDR3 has 15 residues.

The CDR3 loop reads CASSQYSYGYTF. In nucleotides, the CDR3 is TGTGCCAGCAGCCAGTATTCCTATGGCTACACCTTC. The genes are TRBV7-2 and TRBJ1-2; D remains ambiguous. V lost 5 bases to trimming and J lost 4 bases, with 8 bases between them. Germline V CDR1 and CDR2: SGHTA, FQGNSA. The CDR3 is made up of 12 amino acids.

The chain carries TRBV3-1 (or the pseudogene TRBV3-2) and TRBJ2-1; D is perhaps TRBD1 or TRBD2 (5 bases each). The CDR3 spans 14 residues. From germline, CDR1 is LGHDT and CDR2 YNNKEL (reference sequence). Trimming took 4 bases from V and 11 from J, leaving 18 bases between them. CDR3 nucleotides: TGTGCCAGCAGCCCTCGACCCCGGGACGCACAGCAGTTCTTC. Encoded protein: CASSPRPRDAQQFF.

The rearrangement links TRBV6-5 to TRBJ2-7; TRBD2 agrees at 8 bases. After removal of 4 bases from V and 5 bases from J, the junction contained 4 bases not matched to a gene. Germline assignment: CDR1 MNHEY and CDR2 SVGAGI. This CDR3 spans 13 amino acids. Here the CDR3 reads CASSFIAGNEQYF. For the CDR3, the DNA is TGTGCCAGCAGTTTCATAGCGGGGAACGAGCAGTACTTC.

The J gene is TRBJ1-3, the V gene TRBV2; possible D gene TRBD1, 5 bases. CDR1 is SNHLY and CDR2 is FYNNEI in the germline V gene. The CDR3 has 16 amino acids. With 3 bases removed from V and 3 bases from J, the gap between germline ends came to 15 bases. The CDR3 protein is CASSDPGRNSGNTIYF. The CDR3 bases are TGTGCCAGCAGTGACCCGGGGCGGAACAGTGGAAACACCATATATTTT.

This rearrangement joins TRBV13 to TRBJ1-1, with no clear D. Germline assignment: CDR1 PRHDT and CDR2 FYEKMQ (reference sequence). This CDR3 has 14 amino acids. V shed 5 bases and J shed 6 bases, with 16 bases lying between them. DNA for the CDR3: TGTGCCAGCAGCACCGCCCTCCATGGGGCTGAAGCTTTCTTT. This codes for CASSTALHGAEAFF. The whole variable domain, remainder taken from reference TRBV13 and TRBJ1-1, is AAGVIQSPRHLIKEKRETATLKCYPIPRHDTVYWYQQGPGQDPQFLISFYEKMQSDKGSIPDRFSAQQFSDYHSELNMSSLELGDSALYFCASSTALHGAEAFFGQGTRLTVV.

The rearrangement joins TRBV30 to TRBJ1-4; maybe TRBD1 (6 bases). CDR1 and CDR2 (germline): GTSNPN, SVGIG (reference sequence). This CDR3 has 13 residues. V was trimmed by 4 bases and J by 1 base, leaving 7 bases between them. This CDR3 reads CAWNRVTNEKLFF. The CDR3 coding sequence is TGTGCCTGGAACAGGGTAACTAATGAAAAACTGTTTTTT.

Of note for this clone: An end of the junction does not agree with germline; a read error may underlie this. The rearrangement joins TRBV7-9 to TRBJ1-2; D is ambiguous. The CDR3 has 11 residues. CDR1 and CDR2 from the germline V gene are SEHNR and FQNEAQ (reference sequence). The CDR3 loop is CAGRLGYGYTF. Here the CDR3 DNA reads TGTGCCGGCAGGCTTGGCTATGGCTACACCTTC.

This chain joins TRBV30 and TRBJ1-2; 8 nucleotides agree with TRBD1. In germline, CDR1 is GTSNPN, CDR2 SVGIG (reference sequence). There are 12 residues in the CDR3. Losses at the gene ends were 2 bases for V and 6 bases for J; bases not matched to a gene: 2. The CDR3 DNA sequence: TGTGCCTGGAGTTACAGGGGGAATGGCTACACCTTC. It yields the protein CAWSYRGNGYTF.

The V gene is TRBV5-1, the J gene TRBJ2-2; D uncertain. V was trimmed by 9 bases and J by 1 base, leaving 7 bases between them. This CDR3 has 12 amino acids. CDR1 and CDR2 from the germline V gene are SGHRS and YFSETQ. CDR3 amino acids: CATTLNTGELFF. As DNA, the CDR3 is TGCGCCACCACACTGAACACCGGGGAGCTGTTTTTT.

The CDR3 here is CASSRIQDYGYTF. The DNA for the CDR3 is TGTGCCAGCAGCCGCATCCAGGACTATGGCTACACCTTC. The genes are TRBV27 and TRBJ1-2; D unresolved. The V end was cut by 6 bases, the J end by 3 bases, with 11 bases between. Germline CDR1 reads MNHEY; CDR2 reads SMNVEV (reference sequence). The CDR3 sequence is 13 residues long.

V is TRBV10-3 and J is TRBJ2-3, with 10 bases identical to TRBD2. Germline CDR1 and CDR2: ENHRY and SYGVKD. J lost 0 bases, V lost 7 bases, and 7 bases had no gene match. CDR3 length: 16 amino acids. CDR3 protein: CAIKSGGDTSTDTQYF. DNA of the CDR3: TGTGCCATCAAGAGCGGGGGGGACACTAGCACAGATACGCAGTATTTT.

This sequence joins TRBV7-9 and TRBJ1-6, with D unresolved. V shed 1 base and J shed 10 bases, with 11 bases lying between them. The CDR3 contains 14 residues. Germline V gene data show CDR1 as SEHNR and CDR2 as FQNEAQ (reference sequence). The chain's CDR3 is CASSLVGDGSPLHF. The CDR3 nucleotides read TGTGCCAGCAGCTTAGTAGGCGACGGCTCACCCCTCCACTTT.

The chain uses TRBV6-6 and TRBJ2-7, with 11 bases fitting TRBD1. V lost 4 bases and J lost 2; bases outside the gene matches: 7. This CDR3 is built from 16 residues. Germline V gene data show CDR1 as MNHNY and CDR2 as SVGAGI (reference sequence). Here the CDR3 DNA reads TGTGCCAGCAGTTCCCCGGACAGGGGGCCCACCTACGAGCAGTACTTC. Translating gives CASSSPDRGPTYEQYF.

The chain carries TRBV7-2 and TRBJ2-1; 12 bases match TRBD2. Per the germline V gene, CDR1 is SGHTA and CDR2 is FQGNSA. The V and J ends lost 2 bases and 2 bases, in that order; junction bases with no gene match: 4. The CDR3 has 17 amino acids. The CDR3 loop reads CASSLKASGGAYNEQFF. CDR3 DNA: TGTGCCAGCAGCTTAAAGGCTAGCGGGGGGGCCTACAATGAGCAGTTCTTC.

The chain recombines TRBV4-2 with TRBJ1-3; D is perhaps TRBD1 (5 bases). Trimming took off 1 base at V and 0 bases at J, with 13 bases between the two ends. Germline assignment: CDR1 LGHNA and CDR2 YNFKEQ. CDR3 size: 17 residues. The CDR3 bases are TGTGCCAGCAGCCAAGGACCTCAGGGCAGCTCTGGAAACACCATATATTTT. The encoded protein is CASSQGPQGSSGNTIYF.

Only one count was recorded for this clone. V usage is TRBV30 and J usage is TRBJ1-5; TRBD1 is a possible D gene (5 bases). The CDR3 totals 14 residues. V lost 3 bases and J lost 0, with 9 bases in between. Germline loops: CDR1 GTSNPN, CDR2 SVGIG (reference sequence). Here the CDR3 DNA reads TGTGCCTGGAGCCCAGGGATTAGCAATCAGCCCCAGCATTTT. It codes for CAWSPGISNQPQHF.

This sequence joins TRBV2 and TRBJ2-7; D perhaps matches TRBD1 (6 bases). Germline assignment: CDR1 SNHLY and CDR2 FYNNEI. The CDR3 spans 14 residues. Trimming removed 6 bases from V and 1 base from J, with 13 bases in between. CDR3 nucleotides: TGTGCCAGCAGGCAGGACAGTAAATCCTACGAGCAGTACTTC. It codes for CASRQDSKSYEQYF. Using reference TRBV2 and TRBJ2-7 for the parts outside the CDR3, the full variable domain is EPEVTQTPSHQVTQMGQEVILRCVPISNHLYFYWYRQILGQKVEFLVSFYNNEISEKSEIFDDQFSVERPDGSNFTLKIRSTKLEDSAMYFCASRQDSKSYEQYFGPGTRLTVT.

The V gene is TRBV7-2, the J gene TRBJ1-1, with TRBD1 as a possible D gene (5 bases). Per germline, CDR1 SGHTA and CDR2 FQGNSA. The CDR3 consists of 15 residues. The V end was cut by 5 bases, the J end by 5 bases, with 18 bases between. The CDR3 protein is CASSLGGAGVTEAFF. CDR3 coding DNA: TGTGCCAGCAGCCTGGGCGGGGCGGGGGTGACTGAAGCTTTCTTT.

The chain joins TRBV30 to TRBJ1-1; the D is unclear. Trimming shortened V by 4 bases and J by 0 bases, and 9 bases separated the two germline ends. Germline V gives CDR1 GTSNPN, CDR2 SVGIG (reference sequence). This CDR3 has 13 residues. The CDR3 nucleotides are TGTGCCTGGACCGTGAATTTGAACACTGAAGCTTTCTTT. Its protein product is CAWTVNLNTEAFF.